These 21 T cell receptor beta chains share one sample of origin, sequenced in a study of cytomegalovirus exposure and HLA in healthy donors. The PCR contained 60 Vbeta and 13 Jbeta primers. Assay used: immunoSEQ multiplex PCR; TCRdb lists only in-frame clones, some missing. The table includes around 150,000 clones, roughly 87% detected once. Material: PBMCs. The receptors were gathered from a girl aged 10 to 17 in good health and CMV-seropositive.

V and J are TRBV6-1 and TRBJ2-1; 11 bases map to TRBD2. Germline values: CDR1 MNHNS, CDR2 SASEGT. The CDR3 runs 15 residues. V lost 6 bases to trimming and J lost 3 bases; unmatched junction nucleotides: 4. The CDR3 DNA reads as TGTGCCAGCAGGGGGACTAGCGGTAACTACAATGAGCAGTTCTTC. Translated, it gives CASRGTSGNYNEQFF.

This rearrangement joins TRBV29-1 to TRBJ2-1; TRBD2 matches at 12 bases. Germline lookup yields CDR1 SQVTM and CDR2 ANQGSEA. This CDR3 spans 16 amino acids. The V gene end was trimmed by 4 bases and the J gene end by 6 bases; junction bases not matched to a gene: 10. The CDR3 bases are TGCAGCGTTGCTCTAGCGGGAGGGCGTATGGTCAATGAGCAGTTCTTC. The encoded protein is CSVALAGGRMVNEQFF.

The J gene is TRBJ2-7, the V gene TRBV4-3; 10 bases map to TRBD1. The CDR3 spans 15 residues. The V gene end was trimmed by 3 bases and the J gene end by 3 bases; junction bases not matched to a gene: 5. Germline CDR1 is LGHNA and CDR2 is YSLEER. CDR3 in amino acids: CASSQDWTGGYEQYF. In nucleotides, the CDR3 is TGCGCCAGCAGCCAGGATTGGACAGGGGGCTACGAGCAGTACTTC.

V and J are TRBV5-1 and TRBJ2-5; a possible D gene is TRBD1 (5 bases). Trimming removed 4 bases from V and 4 bases from J, with 11 bases in between. The CDR3 has 13 residues. Germline V gene lookup returns CDR1 SGHRS and CDR2 YFSETQ. CDR3 coding DNA: TGCGCCAGCAGCCCCGGTGACAGAGAGACCCAGTACTTC. Translated, it gives CASSPGDRETQYF.

V and J are TRBV6-1 and TRBJ1-1; D is unresolved. This CDR3 is built from 14 residues. Germline values: CDR1 MNHNS, CDR2 SASEGT. Trimming stripped 6 bases from V and 1 base from J, with 12 bases between. The CDR3 sequence: CASRKGEGNTEAFF. The CDR3, as DNA: TGTGCCAGCAGGAAGGGCGAGGGGAACACTGAAGCTTTCTTT.

This CDR3 is CASSPRGGPPAGGNTIYF. CDR3 DNA sequence: TGTGCCAGCAGCCCTAGGGGTGGCCCTCCGGCCGGTGGAAACACCATATATTTT. The chain carries TRBV9 and TRBJ1-3; D might be TRBD1 (5 bases). Germline CDR1 SGDLS, CDR2 YYNGEE. V shed 4 bases and J shed 3 bases, with 23 bases lying between them. This CDR3 has 18 amino acids.

V gene TRBV19 combines with J gene TRBJ1-1; D remains ambiguous. CDR1 LNHDA and CDR2 SQIVND come from the germline V gene (reference sequence). V was clipped by 3 bases and J by 6 bases, with 11 bases between them. The CDR3 has 13 amino acids. This chain's CDR3 is CASSMLGGSEAFF. DNA for the CDR3: TGTGCCAGTAGTATGTTGGGAGGGTCTGAAGCTTTCTTT.

The chain combines TRBV2 with TRBJ1-5; tentatively, D is TRBD1 (5 bases). This CDR3 has 17 amino acids. The ends were cut back, 4 bases at V and 1 base at J, with 17 bases in the middle. Germline CDR1 reads SNHLY; CDR2 reads FYNNEI. DNA for the CDR3: TGTGCCAGCAGTGGTCTGGGGGGTTGGAGAAGCAATCAGCCCCAGCATTTT. Translation: CASSGLGGWRSNQPQHF. Full variable domain (remainder filled in from reference TRBV2 and TRBJ1-5): EPEVTQTPSHQVTQMGQEVILRCVPISNHLYFYWYRQILGQKVEFLVSFYNNEISEKSEIFDDQFSVERPDGSNFTLKIRSTKLEDSAMYFCASSGLGGWRSNQPQHFGDGTRLSIL.

The V and J genes are TRBV7-9 and TRBJ1-1; D is unclear. The CDR3 is made up of 13 amino acids. V lost 2 bases, J lost 1 base, and 5 bases lay in between. Per the germline V gene, CDR1 is SEHNR and CDR2 is FQNEAQ (reference sequence). CDR3 in amino acids: CASSLSGNTEAFF. The CDR3 DNA is TGTGCCAGCAGCTTATCAGGGAACACTGAAGCTTTCTTT.

The V and J genes are TRBV5-4 and TRBJ2-1; D is perhaps TRBD2 (7 bases). CDR1 and CDR2 (germline): SGHNT, YYREEE (reference sequence). The CDR3 is made up of 17 amino acids. The ends were cut back, 0 bases at V and 12 bases at J, with 25 bases in the middle. CDR3 protein: CASSLGYEGGPESGQFF. The CDR3 region has the DNA TGTGCCAGCAGCTTGGGTTACGAGGGGGGGCCTGAGTCGGGGCAGTTCTTC.

V gene TRBV30 combines with J gene TRBJ1-1; no firm D call. CDR3 length: 13 residues. The germline V and J ends were trimmed by 0 bases and 1 base, with 6 bases remaining between them. Germline loops: CDR1 GTSNPN, CDR2 SVGIG (reference sequence). CDR3 nucleotides: TGTGCCTGGAGTGTACAACCGAACACTGAAGCTTTCTTT. It yields the protein CAWSVQPNTEAFF. The full variable domain, completed using reference TRBV30 and TRBJ1-1, is SQTIHQWPATLVQPVGSPLSLECTVEGTSNPNLYWYRQAAGRGLQLLFYSVGIGQISSEVPQNLSASRPQDRQFILSSKKLLLSDSGFYLCAWSVQPNTEAFFGQGTRLTVV.

This clone has just a few counts. The V gene is TRBV9, the J gene TRBJ2-5; TRBD1 is a possible D gene (5 bases). Deletions cut 2 bases from V and 7 bases from J, with 9 bases between. Germline values: CDR1 SGDLS, CDR2 YYNGEE. The CDR3 contains 12 residues. CDR3 sequence: CASSVPRGTQYF. CDR3 sequence (DNA): TGTGCCAGCAGCGTCCCAAGGGGGACCCAGTACTTC.

The J gene is TRBJ2-1, the V gene TRBV19; TRBD2 agrees at 11 bases. The CDR3 length is 16 residues. CDR1 and CDR2 from the germline V gene are LNHDA and SQIVND (reference sequence). The J segment lost 1 base and the V segment lost 5 bases, leaving 4 bases of the junction unmatched. The chain's CDR3 is CASSPGLAASYNEQFF. As DNA, the CDR3 is TGTGCCAGTAGTCCGGGACTAGCGGCGTCCTACAATGAGCAGTTCTTC.

V gene TRBV2 combines with J gene TRBJ2-1, with 10 bases aligning to TRBD2. Germline CDR1 is SNHLY and CDR2 is FYNNEI. V gave up 8 bases and J gave up 7 bases; unmatched junction bases: 8. The CDR3 is made up of 14 amino acids. As DNA, the CDR3 is TGTGCCAGCCGTAAGCGGGAGGGCTTGAATGAGCAGTTCTTC. Encoded protein: CASRKREGLNEQFF.

This sequence joins TRBV6-1 and TRBJ1-5, with D perhaps TRBD1 (5 bases). V dropped 8 bases and J dropped 1 base, with 9 bases sitting between them. Germline CDR1 MNHNS, CDR2 SASEGT. The CDR3 length is 13 residues. The CDR3 DNA sequence: TGTGCCAGCGGGCAGGGCAGCAATCAGCCCCAGCATTTT. It codes for CASGQGSNQPQHF.

This clone was counted once. V and J are TRBV7-9 and TRBJ2-1; 9 nucleotides match TRBD2. The CDR3 is 15 residues long. Germline assignment: CDR1 SEHNR and CDR2 FQNEAQ (reference sequence). Trimming cost V 5 bases and J 7 bases; bases outside gene matches: 9. This CDR3 is CASSRLASGTNEQFF. The CDR3 DNA is TGTGCCAGCAGCCGTCTGGCTAGCGGGACGAATGAGCAGTTCTTC.

The J gene is TRBJ1-1, the V gene TRBV14; D possibly corresponds to TRBD1 (5 bases). Trimming took 3 bases from V and 2 from J, leaving 16 bases between them. The CDR3 consists of 16 residues. Germline V gene sequence: CDR1 SGHDN, CDR2 FVKESK. CDR3 loop: CASSHLWGGYNTEAFF. The DNA of the CDR3 is TGTGCCAGCAGCCACCTTTGGGGGGGTTATAACACTGAAGCTTTCTTT.

The chain is built from TRBV5-4 and TRBJ2-3; 7 positions agree with TRBD2. Trimming took 7 bases from V and 2 from J; bases not matched to a gene: 13. The CDR3 has 16 residues. From germline, CDR1 is SGHNT and CDR2 YYREEE (reference sequence). The CDR3 nucleotides read TGTGCCAGCGCGCTGTGGCGGGGGATGGACACAGATACGCAGTATTTT. It translates to CASALWRGMDTDTQYF.

This clone was counted once. The chain combines TRBV28 with TRBJ2-1; TRBD1 matches 9 bases. This CDR3 is built from 15 residues. Germline assignment: CDR1 MDHEN and CDR2 SYDVKM. V shed 5 bases, J shed 8 bases, and the junction held 10 bases outside the gene matches. CDR3 in amino acids: CASSLPPDRGYEQFF. CDR3 coding DNA: TGTGCCAGCAGTCTCCCGCCGGACAGGGGTTATGAGCAGTTCTTC.

The CDR3 sequence is CASRGPGQGAEYTF. DNA of the CDR3: TGTGCCAGCAGGGGGCCGGGACAGGGTGCGGAGTACACCTTC. The chain is built from TRBV13 and TRBJ1-2, with 9 bases that match TRBD1. CDR1 is PRHDT and CDR2 is FYEKMQ in the germline V gene (reference sequence). The CDR3 is 14 residues long. V lost 6 bases to trimming and J lost 11 bases; unmatched junction nucleotides: 13.

This chain links TRBV6-6 with TRBJ2-7, with TRBD1 matching 9 bases. Germline V CDR1 and CDR2: MNHNY, SVGAGI (reference sequence). The J segment lost 3 bases and the V segment lost 6 bases, leaving 9 bases of the junction unmatched. This CDR3 is built from 15 residues. Here the CDR3 DNA reads TGTGCCAGCAGGGGACCGGGACAGGGAGACTACGAGCAGTACTTC. This sequence encodes CASRGPGQGDYEQYF.